This T cell receptor (beta chain) was recorded in a study of cytomegalovirus exposure and HLA in healthy donors. Across the study: Among the 400 or so donors who were genotyped, roughly 86% fell in the genetic ancestry cluster that is associated with self-reported Caucasian donors.

The V end was cut by 3 bases, the J end by 0 bases, with 11 bases between. Looked up from germline, CDR1 is SNHLY and CDR2 is FYNNEI. The CDR3 is made up of 15 amino acids. In the PCR, 60 Vbeta and 13 Jbeta primers were used. Under the authors' procedure: In a later analysis, 10 million to 11 million of 83 million or so unique beta chains occurred in at least two donors. The protocol was immunoSEQ multiplex PCR, while the TCRdb copy is restricted to in-frame clones and leaves out a portion. V, J and clone size are those of that table, while D and trimming were read from the DNA. This sample has 150,000 to 200,000 clones, with 79% found just once.

Input material: PBMCs. This clonotype originated in a woman aged 45-59 years in good health and CMV-seronegative. The chain is built from TRBV2 and TRBJ1-1; D is perhaps TRBD1 (5 bases). Written as DNA, the CDR3 is TGTGCCAGCAGTGAGGGGCGCTTCATGAACACTGAAGCTTTCTTT. Its translation is CASSEGRFMNTEAFF.